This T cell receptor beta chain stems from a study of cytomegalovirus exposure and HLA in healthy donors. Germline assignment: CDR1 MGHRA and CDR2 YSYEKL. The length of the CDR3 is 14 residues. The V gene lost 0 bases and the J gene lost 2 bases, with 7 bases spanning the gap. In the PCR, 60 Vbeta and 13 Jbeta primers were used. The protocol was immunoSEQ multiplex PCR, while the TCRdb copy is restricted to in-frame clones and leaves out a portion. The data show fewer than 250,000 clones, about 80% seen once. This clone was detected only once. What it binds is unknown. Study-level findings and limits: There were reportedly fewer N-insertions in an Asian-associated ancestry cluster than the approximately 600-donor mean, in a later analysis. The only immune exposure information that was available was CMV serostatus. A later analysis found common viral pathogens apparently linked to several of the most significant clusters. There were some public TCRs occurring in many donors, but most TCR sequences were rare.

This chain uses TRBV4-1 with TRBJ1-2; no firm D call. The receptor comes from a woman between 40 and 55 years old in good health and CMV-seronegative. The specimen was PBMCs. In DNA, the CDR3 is TGCGCCAGCAGCCAAGATACGGGGAACTATGGCTACACCTTC. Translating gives CASSQDTGNYGYTF.